A single sample is the source of the 2 T cell receptor beta chains below, sequenced in a study of T-cell reconstitution after alpha-beta-depleted transplantation in children. The TCRbeta library incorporated unique molecular identifiers. TCRdb redid the calling of the PCR reads with MiXCR, one entry per CDR3 protein. The sample records about 400,000 distinct CDR3 sequences, roughly 15% being singletons. Sample: PBMCs, taken from the stem cell graft. All receptors come from a human donor who donated a stem cell graft to a child with Fanconi anemia.

In its sample, this clonotype was seen a few times. The V and J genes are TRBV6-1 and TRBJ1-6; 7 nucleotides agree with TRBD1. Germline loops: CDR1 MNHNS, CDR2 SASEGT. The CDR3 runs 17 residues. Trimming cost V 5 bases and J 7 bases; bases outside gene matches: 14. CDR3 DNA sequence: TGTGCCAGCAGTCGACCAGTCCTACAGGGGAGCAATTCACCCCTCCACTTT. It yields the protein CASSRPVLQGSNSPLHF.

The chain has TRBV20-1 and TRBJ1-4, with D possibly matching TRBD1 (5 bases). CDR1 is DFQATT, CDR2 SNEGSKA, per germline (reference sequence). Trimming shortened V by 5 bases and J by 8 bases, and 24 bases separated the two germline ends. This CDR3 spans 16 amino acids. This chain's CDR3 is CSAGTGSGAFREKLFF. CDR3 in DNA: TGCAGTGCTGGAACAGGCTCCGGGGCTTTTCGAGAAAAACTGTTTTTT.